A selection of T cell receptor beta chains follows, all from one sample in a study of regulatory T cells in long-lasting Graves disease. From the multiplex PCR reads, TCRdb called clonotypes with MiXCR, one entry per CDR3 protein. The table lists about 430,000 distinct CDR3 sequences, 14% to 15% of them singletons, with about 8.3% in the top ten. The sample was also linked to a second study, of T cells in Graves' hyperthyroidism and ophthalmopathy.

The specimen comprised peripheral blood mononuclear cells (PBMCs), sampled at new diagnosis, from a patient treated with antithyroid drugs. All receptors come from a woman aged 40 to 50 with Graves disease. Both conserved end residues are part of each CDR3. Fields, in order: clone size, J gene, V gene, D gene, CDR3 DNA, CDR3 protein. The D gene is left open where the match is weak. Only some rows state a clone size, as once, few, many or a class for expanded clones.

many,TRBJ1-1,TRBV29-1,TRBD1,TGCAGCGTTCCCGGGACAGGGGGGACTGAAGCTTTCTTT,CSVPGTGGTEAFF
NA,TRBJ2-5,TRBV28,NA,TGTGCCAGCAGGTTATCCCCCCAAGAGACCCAGTACTTC,CASRLSPQETQYF
many,TRBJ2-1,TRBV2,NA,TGTGCCAGCAGTGTTCTTGCGGGATCCAACTACAATGAGCAGTTCTTC,CASSVLAGSNYNEQFF
few,TRBJ2-3,TRBV12-3/TRBV12-4,NA,TGTGCCAGCAGTTTAGCGGAGTTCACAGATACGCAGTATTTT,CASSLAEFTDTQYF
many,TRBJ2-3,TRBV11-3,NA,TGTGCCAGCAGCTTCGGTTTAGGAGGCACAGATACGCAGTATTTT,CASSFGLGGTDTQYF
NA,TRBJ2-5,TRBV12-3/TRBV12-4,NA,TGTGCCAGCAGTTTAGGTAGTTACGAGACCCAGTACTTC,CASSLGSYETQYF
NA,TRBJ2-1,TRBV9,TRBD2,TGTGCCAGCAGCGTAGGGGGTGGGCTAGCGGGATCTCCGGTCTCCTACAATGAGCAGTTCTTC,CASSVGGGLAGSPVSYNEQFF
many,TRBJ2-2,TRBV20-1,TRBD2,TGCAGTGCTAGTCGAACTAGCGATGACACCGGGGAGCTGTTTTTT,CSASRTSDDTGELFF
many,TRBJ2-5,TRBV2,NA,TGTGCCAGCAGCCTCAGAGGGCCGTACCAAGAGACCCAGTACTTC,CASSLRGPYQETQYF
many,TRBJ2-7,TRBV7-6,NA,TGTGCCAGCAGCCAAACCGGCGAGCAGTACTTC,CASSQTGEQYF
many,TRBJ2-5,TRBV28,TRBD1,TGTGCCAGCAGTCACACTAGGACAGGGGCGGGGGAGACCCAGTACTTC,CASSHTRTGAGETQYF
NA,TRBJ2-3,TRBV2,NA,TGTGCCAGCAGTGACCCCCGGGACATCACAGATACGCAGTATTTT,CASSDPRDITDTQYF
few,TRBJ1-1,TRBV7-9,NA,TGTGCCAGCAGCCGGCCGGGCGGGAAGAGCACTGAAGCTTTCTTT,CASSRPGGKSTEAFF
many,TRBJ1-6,TRBV11-2,TRBD1,TGTGCCAGCAGCTCAACCGGGACAGTAAATTCACCCCTCCACTTT,CASSSTGTVNSPLHF
many,TRBJ1-6,TRBV7-2,NA,TGTGCCAGCAGCATCCAAGGGAGCTCCTATAATTCACCCCTCCACTTT,CASSIQGSSYNSPLHF
many,TRBJ2-1,TRBV10-3,TRBD2,TGTGCCATCAGTGAGTCTAGCGGGAGCATCTACAATGAGCAGTTCTTC,CAISESSGSIYNEQFF
NA,TRBJ2-7,TRBV20-1,NA,TGCAGTGCTAGAGATACTGGTTCGGGACTTTCCTACGAGCAGTACTTC,CSARDTGSGLSYEQYF
few,TRBJ2-7,TRBV9,NA,TGTGCCAGCAGGGGACACGAGAGTGACGAGCAGTACTTC,CASRGHESDEQYF
many,TRBJ2-3,TRBV28,NA,TGTGCCAGCAGTACCCAGGGGGGAGATACGCAGTATTTT,CASSTQGGDTQYF
once,TRBJ2-1,TRBV28,TRBD2,TGTGCCAGCAGTTTTGGAGGGAGGGAGGAGCAGTTCTTC,CASSFGGREEQFF
NA,TRBJ2-1,TRBV9,TRBD1,TGTGCCAGCAGCGTAGCTGGGATAGGGGGCGATCGAATGTATGAGCAGTTCTTC,CASSVAGIGGDRMYEQFF
many,TRBJ2-7,TRBV24-1,NA,TGTGCCACCAGTGATTTCACGGGGGCTCAGCAGTACTTC,CATSDFTGAQQYF
many,TRBJ2-3,TRBV12-3/TRBV12-4,TRBD2,TGTGCCAGCAGTTTAGGGCTAGCGGGAGTTGCAGATACGCAGTATTTT,CASSLGLAGVADTQYF
NA,TRBJ1-2,TRBV3-1,NA,TGTGCCAGCAGCCAAGGGAATTCTGACTATGGCTACACCTTC,CASSQGNSDYGYTF
NA,TRBJ1-1,TRBV6-1,NA,TGTGCCAGCATCCAGGGTGAAGCTTTCTTT,CASIQGEAFF
many,TRBJ2-5,TRBV6-1,TRBD1,TGTGCCAGCAGCCGGGACAGCGTCCAAGAGACCCAGTACTTC,CASSRDSVQETQYF
few,TRBJ2-3,TRBV9,NA,TGTGCCAGCAGCGTAGATGGGGATAGCACAGATACGCAGTATTTT,CASSVDGDSTDTQYF
NA,TRBJ1-2,TRBV18,NA,TGTGCCAACTCACCCCAGGGTAATGATGGCTACACCTTC,CANSPQGNDGYTF
NA,TRBJ2-2,TRBV27,TRBD2,TGTGCCAGTAGCGGGAGGTCGGGCACCGGGGAGCTGTTTTTT,CASSGRSGTGELFF
many,TRBJ2-2,TRBV6-1,NA,TGTGCCAGCATGGACCCCGTGGACCGAGGAACCGGGGAGCTGTTTTTT,CASMDPVDRGTGELFF
NA,TRBJ2-3,TRBV6-1,NA,TGTGCCAGCAGTGAAGCGAAGGAAGGTGTGTCAGATACGCAGTATTTT,CASSEAKEGVSDTQYF
many,TRBJ2-7,TRBV2,NA,TGTGCCAGCGGACAGTTAGGCGAGCAGTACTTC,CASGQLGEQYF
NA,TRBJ2-5,TRBV5-8,NA,TGTGCCAGCAGCCGGGGAGCCATACAAGAGACCCAGTACTTC,CASSRGAIQETQYF
many,TRBJ2-1,TRBV11-2,NA,TGTGCCAGCAGCTTAGGTTACGGTCGTTCCTACAATGAGCAGTTCTTC,CASSLGYGRSYNEQFF
many,TRBJ2-7,TRBV11-2,NA,TGTGCCAGCAGCTCCCTGGGTGCGCAGTACTTC,CASSSLGAQYF
few,TRBJ1-1,TRBV11-3,NA,TGTGCCAGCCGCTTCACCGGGAACACTGAAGCTTTCTTT,CASRFTGNTEAFF
many,TRBJ1-2,TRBV4-1,NA,TGCGCCAGCAGTCGTGCGGGCGGCGGAAACTATGGCTACACCTTC,CASSRAGGGNYGYTF
NA,TRBJ2-1,TRBV5-1,TRBD2,TGCGCCAGCAGCGACCCGAGCGGGAGCAATGAGCAGTTCTTC,CASSDPSGSNEQFF
NA,TRBJ2-2,TRBV18,TRBD2,TGTGCCAGCTCACCAAGACTCCCCGTGGGACTAGCGGGAGAGAACACCGGGGAGCTGTTTTTT,CASSPRLPVGLAGENTGELFF
NA,TRBJ1-1,TRBV18,NA,TGTGCCAGCTCACCGCCGGGTATAATGAACACTGAAGCTTTCTTT,CASSPPGIMNTEAFF